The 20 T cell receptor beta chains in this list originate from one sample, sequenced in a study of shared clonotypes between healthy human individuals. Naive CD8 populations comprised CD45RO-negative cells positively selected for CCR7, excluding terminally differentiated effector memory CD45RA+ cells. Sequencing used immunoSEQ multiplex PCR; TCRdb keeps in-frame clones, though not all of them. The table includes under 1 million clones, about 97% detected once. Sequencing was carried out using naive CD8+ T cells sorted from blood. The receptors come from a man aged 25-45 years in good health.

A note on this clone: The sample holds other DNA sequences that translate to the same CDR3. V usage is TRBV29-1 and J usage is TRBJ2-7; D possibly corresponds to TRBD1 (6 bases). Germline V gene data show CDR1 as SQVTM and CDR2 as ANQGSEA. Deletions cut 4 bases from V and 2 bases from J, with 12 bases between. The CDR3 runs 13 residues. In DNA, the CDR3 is TGCAGCGTTGTGGCAGGGGATACCTACGAGCAGTACTTC. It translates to CSVVAGDTYEQYF.

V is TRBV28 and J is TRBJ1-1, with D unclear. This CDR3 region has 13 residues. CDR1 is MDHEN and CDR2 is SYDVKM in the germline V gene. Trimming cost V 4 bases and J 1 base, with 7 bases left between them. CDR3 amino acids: CASSSRRNTEAFF. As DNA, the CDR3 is TGTGCCAGCAGTTCACGGCGGAACACTGAAGCTTTCTTT.

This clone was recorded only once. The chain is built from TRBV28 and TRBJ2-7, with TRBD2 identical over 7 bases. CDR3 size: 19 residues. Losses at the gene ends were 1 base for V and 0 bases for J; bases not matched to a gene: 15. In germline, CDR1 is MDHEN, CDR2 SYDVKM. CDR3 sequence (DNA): TGTGCCAGCAGTTTATCCATACTGCCAAAGGGAGGGACCTCCTACGAGCAGTACTTC. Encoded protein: CASSLSILPKGGTSYEQYF.

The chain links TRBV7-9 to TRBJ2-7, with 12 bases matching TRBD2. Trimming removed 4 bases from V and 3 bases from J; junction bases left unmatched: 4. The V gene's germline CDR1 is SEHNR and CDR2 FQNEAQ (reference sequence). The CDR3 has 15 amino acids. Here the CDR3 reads CASSSGTSGFYEQYF. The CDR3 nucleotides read TGTGCCAGCAGCTCCGGGACTAGCGGGTTCTACGAGCAGTACTTC.

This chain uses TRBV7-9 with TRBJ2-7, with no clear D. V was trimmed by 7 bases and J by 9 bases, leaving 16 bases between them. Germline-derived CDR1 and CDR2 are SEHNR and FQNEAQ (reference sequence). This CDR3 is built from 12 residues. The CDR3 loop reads CASNRASIGQYF. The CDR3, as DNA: TGTGCCAGCAACCGCGCCTCCATTGGGCAGTACTTC.

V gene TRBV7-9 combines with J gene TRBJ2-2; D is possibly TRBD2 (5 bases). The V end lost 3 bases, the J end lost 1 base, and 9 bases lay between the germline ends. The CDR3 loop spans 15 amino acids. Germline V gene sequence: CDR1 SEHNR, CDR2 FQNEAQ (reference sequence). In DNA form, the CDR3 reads TGTGCCAGCAGCTTGCTAGCCCAGAACACCGGGGAGCTGTTTTTT. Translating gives CASSLLAQNTGELFF.

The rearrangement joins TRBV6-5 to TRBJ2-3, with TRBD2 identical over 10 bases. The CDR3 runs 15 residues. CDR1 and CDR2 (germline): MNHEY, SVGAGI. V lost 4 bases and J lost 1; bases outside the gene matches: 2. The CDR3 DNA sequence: TGTGCCAGCAGTTTCGGACTAGCGGGCACAGATACGCAGTATTTT. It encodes CASSFGLAGTDTQYF.

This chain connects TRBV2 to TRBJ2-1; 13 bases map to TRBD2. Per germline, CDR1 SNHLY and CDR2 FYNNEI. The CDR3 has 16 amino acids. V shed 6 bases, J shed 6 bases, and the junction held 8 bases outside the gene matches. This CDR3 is CASRLPGLAGVNEQFF. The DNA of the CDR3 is TGTGCCAGCAGGTTACCTGGACTAGCGGGAGTCAATGAGCAGTTCTTC.

This CDR3 is CASSLNLGSSGNTIYF. The CDR3 DNA reads TGTGCCAGCAGCTTAAATCTGGGGTCCTCTGGAAACACCATATATTTT. This chain links TRBV7-9 with TRBJ1-3; D is uncertain. The CDR3 has 16 residues. Trimming stripped 2 bases from V and 0 bases from J, with 11 bases between. Germline loops: CDR1 SEHNR, CDR2 FQNEAQ (reference sequence).

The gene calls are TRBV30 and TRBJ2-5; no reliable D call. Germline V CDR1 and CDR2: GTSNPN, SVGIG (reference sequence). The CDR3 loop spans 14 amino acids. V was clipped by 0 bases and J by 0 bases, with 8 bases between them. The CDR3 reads CAWSVWQDQETQYF. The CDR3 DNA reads TGTGCCTGGAGTGTGTGGCAGGACCAAGAGACCCAGTACTTC.

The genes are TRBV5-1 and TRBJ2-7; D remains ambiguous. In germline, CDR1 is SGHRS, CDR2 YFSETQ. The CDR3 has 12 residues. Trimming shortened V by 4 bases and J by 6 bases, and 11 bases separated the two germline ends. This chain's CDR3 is CASSTGSFEQYF. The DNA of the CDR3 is TGCGCCAGCAGCACGGGTAGCTTCGAGCAGTACTTC.

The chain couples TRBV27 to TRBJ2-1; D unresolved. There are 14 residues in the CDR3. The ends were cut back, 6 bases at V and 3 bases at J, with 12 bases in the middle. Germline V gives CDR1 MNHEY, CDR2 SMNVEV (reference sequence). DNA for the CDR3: TGTGCCAGCAGGGGAATCGCGGTCTACAATGAGCAGTTCTTC. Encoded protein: CASRGIAVYNEQFF.

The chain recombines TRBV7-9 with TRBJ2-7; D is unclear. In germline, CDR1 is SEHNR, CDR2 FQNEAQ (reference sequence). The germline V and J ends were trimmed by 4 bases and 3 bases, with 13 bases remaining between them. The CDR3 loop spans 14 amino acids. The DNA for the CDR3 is TGTGCCAGCAGCTCCGAGGCGCTAAGCTACGAGCAGTACTTC. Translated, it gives CASSSEALSYEQYF.

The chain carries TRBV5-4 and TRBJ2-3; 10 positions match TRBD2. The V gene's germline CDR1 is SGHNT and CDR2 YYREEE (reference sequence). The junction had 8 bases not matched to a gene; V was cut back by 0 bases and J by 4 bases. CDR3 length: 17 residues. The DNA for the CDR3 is TGTGCCAGCAGCTTGGATGGCCTAGCGGGAGTGGCAGATACGCAGTATTTT. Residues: CASSLDGLAGVADTQYF.

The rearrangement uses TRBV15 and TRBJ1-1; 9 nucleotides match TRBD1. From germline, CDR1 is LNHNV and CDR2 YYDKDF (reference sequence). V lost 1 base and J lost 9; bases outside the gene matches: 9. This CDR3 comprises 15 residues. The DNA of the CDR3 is TGTGCCACCAGCAGAGTCCGGGACAGGGACTTCCAAGCTTTCTTT. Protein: CATSRVRDRDFQAFF. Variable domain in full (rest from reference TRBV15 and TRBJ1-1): DAMVIQNPRYQVTQFGKPVTLSCSQTLNHNVMYWYQQKSSQAPKLLFHYYDKDFNNEADTPDNFQSRRPNTSFCFLDIRSPGLGDTAMYLCATSRVRDRDFQAFFGQGTRLTVV.

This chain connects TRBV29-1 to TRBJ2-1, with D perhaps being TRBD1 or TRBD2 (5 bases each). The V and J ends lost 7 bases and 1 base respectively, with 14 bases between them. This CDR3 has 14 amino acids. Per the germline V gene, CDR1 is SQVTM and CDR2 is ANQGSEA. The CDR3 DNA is TGCAGCGCGTGGGACGACCCGTCCTACAATGAGCAGTTCTTC. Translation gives CSAWDDPSYNEQFF.

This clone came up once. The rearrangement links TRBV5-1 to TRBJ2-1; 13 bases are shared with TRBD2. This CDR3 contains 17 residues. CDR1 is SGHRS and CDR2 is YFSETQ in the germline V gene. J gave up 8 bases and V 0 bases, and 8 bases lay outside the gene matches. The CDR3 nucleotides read TGCGCCAGCAGCTTGGCCGTGGGACTAGCGGGACGGGATGAGCAGTTCTTC. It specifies CASSLAVGLAGRDEQFF.

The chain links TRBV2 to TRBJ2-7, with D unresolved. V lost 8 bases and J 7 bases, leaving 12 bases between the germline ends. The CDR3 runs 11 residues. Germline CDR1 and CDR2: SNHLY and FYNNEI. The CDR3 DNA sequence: TGTGCCAGCCAGATAACGGGTGAGCAGTACTTC. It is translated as CASQITGEQYF.

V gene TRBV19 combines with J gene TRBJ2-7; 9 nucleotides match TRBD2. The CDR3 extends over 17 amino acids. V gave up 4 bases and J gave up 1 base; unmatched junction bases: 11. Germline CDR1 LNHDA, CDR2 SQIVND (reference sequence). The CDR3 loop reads CASSTKYSGSDSYEQYF. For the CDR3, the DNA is TGTGCCAGTAGTACGAAGTATAGCGGGAGTGATTCCTACGAGCAGTACTTC.

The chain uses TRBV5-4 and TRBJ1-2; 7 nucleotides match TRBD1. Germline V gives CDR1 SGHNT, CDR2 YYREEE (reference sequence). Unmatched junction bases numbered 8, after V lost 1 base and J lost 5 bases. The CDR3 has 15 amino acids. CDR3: CASSLMGQKLYGYTF. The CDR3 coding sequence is TGTGCCAGCAGCTTGATGGGACAGAAGCTTTATGGCTACACCTTC.